A few counts support the clone carrying this T cell receptor beta chain. The sample is drawn from a study of CD4 and CD8 cells across lung adenocarcinoma regions. Germline V CDR1 and CDR2: ENHRY, SYGVKD. V gave up 2 bases and J gave up 8 bases, with 9 bases separating them. This CDR3 spans 12 amino acids. TCRdb ran MiXCR on the PCR reads and lists one entry per CDR3 protein. The sample lists over 15,000 distinct CDR3 sequences, 51% occurring once. Localized lung adenocarcinoma, a non-small cell lung cancer, affected the donors. The chain couples TRBV10-3 to TRBJ1-1; D is unclear. The specimen sequenced was CD8+ T cells from the center of a lung tumor. This sequence originates from a female donor with lung adenocarcinoma. The CD4 and CD8 labels of this study may be unreliable. The CDR3 bases are TGTGCCATCAGTGAGGTACCTCCAGAAGCTTTCTTT. Amino acids: CAISEVPPEAFF.